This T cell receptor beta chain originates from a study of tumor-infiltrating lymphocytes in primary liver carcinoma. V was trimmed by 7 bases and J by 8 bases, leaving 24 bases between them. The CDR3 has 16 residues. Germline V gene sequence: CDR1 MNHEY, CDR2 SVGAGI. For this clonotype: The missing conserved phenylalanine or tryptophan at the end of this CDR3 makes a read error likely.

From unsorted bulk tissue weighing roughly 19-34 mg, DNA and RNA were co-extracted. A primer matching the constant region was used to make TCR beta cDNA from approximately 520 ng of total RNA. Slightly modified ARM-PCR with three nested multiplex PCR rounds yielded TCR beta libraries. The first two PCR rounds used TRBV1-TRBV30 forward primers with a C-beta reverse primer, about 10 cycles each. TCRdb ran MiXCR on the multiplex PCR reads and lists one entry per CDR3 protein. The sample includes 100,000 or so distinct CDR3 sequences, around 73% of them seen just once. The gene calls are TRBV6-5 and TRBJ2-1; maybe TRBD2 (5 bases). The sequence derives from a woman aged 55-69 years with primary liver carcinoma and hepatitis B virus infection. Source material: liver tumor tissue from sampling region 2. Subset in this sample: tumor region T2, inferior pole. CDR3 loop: CASMPTLTRGFDEQFS. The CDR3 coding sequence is TGTGCCAGCATGCCCACCCTCACTAGAGGGTTCGATGAGCAGTTCTCC.